The sample holds many counts of the clone carrying this TCR beta chain. Its antigen is currently unknown. This specimen belongs to a study of T cells in Graves' hyperthyroidism and ophthalmopathy. It was RNA transcripts that yielded the amplified TCR beta CDR3 regions. First-round RT-PCR targeting the TCR CDR3 was performed with the HTBI primer set. TCRdb reanalysed the multiplex PCR reads using MiXCR and keeps one entry per CDR3 protein. The sample yields hundreds of thousands of distinct CDR3 sequences, approximately 14% seen once. General study findings and limits: Ophthalmopathy could be told apart from stable hyperthyroidism with a 13 V-J model. Onset of ophthalmopathy came a median roughly 6.5 months after the model predicted it.

Orbital computed tomography, thyroid ultrasound, serum thyroxine and TRAb, and clinical symptoms together informed the diagnoses. The clonotype was recovered from a woman aged 45-65 years with Graves' ophthalmopathy. The specimen was blood.

This CDR3 reads CASSLIGLAGPSYNEQFF. The CDR3 DNA reads as TGTGCCAGCAGCTTAATCGGCCTAGCGGGCCCTTCTTACAATGAGCAGTTCTTC. The chain recombines TRBV7-9 with TRBJ2-1, with 8 bases identical to TRBD2. Trimming at V came to 2 bases and at J to 4 bases, leaving 13 bases not matched to a gene. CDR3 length: 18 amino acids. CDR1 is SEHNR, CDR2 FQNEAQ, per germline (reference sequence).